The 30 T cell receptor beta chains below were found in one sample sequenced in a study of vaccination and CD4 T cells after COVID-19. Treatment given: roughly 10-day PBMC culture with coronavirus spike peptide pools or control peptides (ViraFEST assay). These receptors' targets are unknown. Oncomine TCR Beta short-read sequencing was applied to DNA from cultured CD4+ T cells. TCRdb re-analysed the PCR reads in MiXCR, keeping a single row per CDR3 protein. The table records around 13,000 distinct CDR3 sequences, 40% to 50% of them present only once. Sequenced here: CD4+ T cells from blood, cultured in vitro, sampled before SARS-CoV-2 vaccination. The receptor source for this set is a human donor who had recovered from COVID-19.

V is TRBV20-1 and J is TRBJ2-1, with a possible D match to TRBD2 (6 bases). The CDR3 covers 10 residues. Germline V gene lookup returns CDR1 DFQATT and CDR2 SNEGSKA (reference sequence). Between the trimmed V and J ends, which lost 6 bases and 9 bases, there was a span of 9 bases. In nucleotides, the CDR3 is TGCAGTGCCCGAGCGGGTGAGCAGTTCTTC. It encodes CSARAGEQFF.

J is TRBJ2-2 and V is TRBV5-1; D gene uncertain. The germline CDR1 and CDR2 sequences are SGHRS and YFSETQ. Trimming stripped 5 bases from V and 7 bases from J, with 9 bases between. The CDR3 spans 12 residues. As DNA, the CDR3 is TGCGCCAGCAGACAACAGAGCGGGGAGCTGTTTTTT. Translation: CASRQQSGELFF.

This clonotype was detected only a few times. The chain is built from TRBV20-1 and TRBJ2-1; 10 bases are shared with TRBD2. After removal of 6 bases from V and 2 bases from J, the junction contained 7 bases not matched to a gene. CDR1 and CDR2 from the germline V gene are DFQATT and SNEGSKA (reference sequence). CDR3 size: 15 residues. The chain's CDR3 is CSATEAGGPYNEQFF. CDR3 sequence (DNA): TGCAGTGCCACAGAAGCGGGGGGGCCCTACAATGAGCAGTTCTTC.

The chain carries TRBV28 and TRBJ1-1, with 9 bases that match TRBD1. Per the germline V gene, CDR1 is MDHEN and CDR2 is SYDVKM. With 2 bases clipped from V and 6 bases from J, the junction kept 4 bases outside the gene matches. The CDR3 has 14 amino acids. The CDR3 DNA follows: TGTGCCAGCAGTTTAGGGACAGGGACGGCTGAAGCTTTCTTT. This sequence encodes CASSLGTGTAEAFF.

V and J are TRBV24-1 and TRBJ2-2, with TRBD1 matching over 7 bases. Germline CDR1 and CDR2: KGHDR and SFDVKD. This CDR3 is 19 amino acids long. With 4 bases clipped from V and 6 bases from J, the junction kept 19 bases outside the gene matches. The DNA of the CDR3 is TGTGCCACCAGTGACTCCCCGGGGTCGAGGGGGACAGCACCCGGGGAGCTGTTTTTT. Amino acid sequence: CATSDSPGSRGTAPGELFF.

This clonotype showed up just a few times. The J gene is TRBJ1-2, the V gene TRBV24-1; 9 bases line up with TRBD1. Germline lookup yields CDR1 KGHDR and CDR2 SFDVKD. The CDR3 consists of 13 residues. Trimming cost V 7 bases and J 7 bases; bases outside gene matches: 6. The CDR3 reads CATSKQGAGGYTF. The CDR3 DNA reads TGTGCCACCAGCAAACAGGGGGCTGGTGGCTACACCTTC.

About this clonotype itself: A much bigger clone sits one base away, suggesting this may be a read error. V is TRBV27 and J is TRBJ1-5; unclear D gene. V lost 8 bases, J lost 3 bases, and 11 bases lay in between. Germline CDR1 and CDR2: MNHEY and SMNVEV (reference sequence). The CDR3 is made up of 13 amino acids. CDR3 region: CASLRCVNQPQHF. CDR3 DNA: TGTGCCAGCCTGAGATGTGTCAATCAGCCCCAGCATTTT.

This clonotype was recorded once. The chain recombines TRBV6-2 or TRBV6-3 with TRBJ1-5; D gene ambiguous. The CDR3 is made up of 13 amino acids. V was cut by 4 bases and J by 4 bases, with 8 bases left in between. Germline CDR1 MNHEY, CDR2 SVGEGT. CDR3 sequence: CASSLGFNQPQHF. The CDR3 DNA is TGTGCCAGCAGTTTGGGTTTTAATCAGCCCCAGCATTTT.

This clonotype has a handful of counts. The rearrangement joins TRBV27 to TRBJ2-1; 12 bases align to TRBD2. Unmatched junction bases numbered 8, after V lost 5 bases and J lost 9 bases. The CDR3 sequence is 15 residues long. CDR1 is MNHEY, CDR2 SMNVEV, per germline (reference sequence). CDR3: CASSLRTSGRTEQFF. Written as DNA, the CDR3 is TGTGCCAGCAGTCTCCGTACTAGCGGGAGGACTGAGCAGTTCTTC.

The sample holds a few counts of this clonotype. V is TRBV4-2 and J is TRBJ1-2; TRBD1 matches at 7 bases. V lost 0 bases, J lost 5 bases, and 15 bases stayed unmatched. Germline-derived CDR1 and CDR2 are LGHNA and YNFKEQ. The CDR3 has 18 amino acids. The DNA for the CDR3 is TGTGCCAGCAGCCAAGATACGCCGGACAGGACTTCTTTGTATGGCTACACCTTC. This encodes CASSQDTPDRTSLYGYTF.

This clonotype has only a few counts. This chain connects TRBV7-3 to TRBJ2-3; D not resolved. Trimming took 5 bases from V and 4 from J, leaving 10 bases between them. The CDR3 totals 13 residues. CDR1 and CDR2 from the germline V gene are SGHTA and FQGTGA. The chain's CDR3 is CASSLGAADTQYF. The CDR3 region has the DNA TGTGCCAGCAGCCTAGGAGCCGCAGATACGCAGTATTTT.

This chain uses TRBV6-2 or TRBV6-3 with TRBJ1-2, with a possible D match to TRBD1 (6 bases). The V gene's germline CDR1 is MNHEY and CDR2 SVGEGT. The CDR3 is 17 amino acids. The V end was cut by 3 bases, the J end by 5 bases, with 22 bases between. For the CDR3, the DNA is TGTGCCAGCAGTTATGCAAGATCTGGGGGCGGTGTGTATGGCTACACCTTC. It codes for CASSYARSGGGVYGYTF.

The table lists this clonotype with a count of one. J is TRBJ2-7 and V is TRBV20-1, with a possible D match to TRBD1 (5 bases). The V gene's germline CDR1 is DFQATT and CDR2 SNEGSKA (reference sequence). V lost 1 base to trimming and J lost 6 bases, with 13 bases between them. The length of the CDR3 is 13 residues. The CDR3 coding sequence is TGCAGTGCTAGAGCCGGCATAACAGGCGAGCAGTACTTC. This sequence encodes CSARAGITGEQYF.

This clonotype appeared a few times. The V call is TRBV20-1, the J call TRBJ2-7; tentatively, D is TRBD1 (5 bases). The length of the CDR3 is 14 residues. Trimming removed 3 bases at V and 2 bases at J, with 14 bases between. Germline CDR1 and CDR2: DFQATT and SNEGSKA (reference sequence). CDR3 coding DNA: TGCAGTGCTAGGGCCCAGGGTCTTACCTACGAGCAGTACTTC. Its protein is CSARAQGLTYEQYF.

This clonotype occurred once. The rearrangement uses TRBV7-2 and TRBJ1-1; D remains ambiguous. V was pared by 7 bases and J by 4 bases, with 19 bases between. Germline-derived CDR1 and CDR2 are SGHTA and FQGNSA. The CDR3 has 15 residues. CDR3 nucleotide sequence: TGTGCCAGCATGTTTCAACGGGAGCCCTCCACTGAAGCTTTCTTT. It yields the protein CASMFQREPSTEAFF.

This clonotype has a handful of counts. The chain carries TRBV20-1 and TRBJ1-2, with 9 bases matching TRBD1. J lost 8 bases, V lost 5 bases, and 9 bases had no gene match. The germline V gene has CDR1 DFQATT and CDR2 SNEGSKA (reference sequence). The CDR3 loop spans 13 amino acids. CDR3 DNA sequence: TGCAGTGCTCCGGGACAGGGAACGGGCGGCTACACCTTC. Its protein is CSAPGQGTGGYTF.

CDR3 coding DNA: TGTGCCGTCAGTGGGGAGACCCAGTACTTC. Its translation: CAVSGETQYF. This chain joins TRBV24-1 and TRBJ2-5; D ambiguous. Per the germline V gene, CDR1 is KGHDR and CDR2 is SFDVKD. The CDR3 covers 10 residues. Trimming pared 12 bases from V and 5 bases from J, leaving 9 bases between.

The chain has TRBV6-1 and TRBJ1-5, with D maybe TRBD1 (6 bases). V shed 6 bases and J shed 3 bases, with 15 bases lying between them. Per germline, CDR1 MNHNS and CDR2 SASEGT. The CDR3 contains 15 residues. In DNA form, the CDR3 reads TGTGCCAGCAGACCCCTGGACAGAGCCAATCAGCCCCAGCATTTT. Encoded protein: CASRPLDRANQPQHF.

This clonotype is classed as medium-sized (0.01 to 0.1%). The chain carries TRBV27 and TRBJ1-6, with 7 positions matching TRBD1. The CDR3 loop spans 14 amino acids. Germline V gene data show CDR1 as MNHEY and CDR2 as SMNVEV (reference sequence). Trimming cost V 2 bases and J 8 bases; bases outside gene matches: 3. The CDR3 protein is CASSLGQGDSPLHF. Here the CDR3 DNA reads TGTGCCAGCAGTTTAGGGCAGGGGGATTCACCCCTCCACTTT.

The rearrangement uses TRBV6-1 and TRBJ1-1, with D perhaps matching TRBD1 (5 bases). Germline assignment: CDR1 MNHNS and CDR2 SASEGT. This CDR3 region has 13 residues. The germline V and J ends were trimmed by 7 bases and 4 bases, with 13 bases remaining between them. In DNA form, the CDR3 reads TGTGCCAGCAAAAGGGACTCGGCCACTGAAGCTTTCTTT. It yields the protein CASKRDSATEAFF.

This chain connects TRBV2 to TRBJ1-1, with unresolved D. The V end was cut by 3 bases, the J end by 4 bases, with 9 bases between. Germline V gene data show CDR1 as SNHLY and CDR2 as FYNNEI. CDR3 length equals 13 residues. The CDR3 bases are TGTGCCAGCAGTGAGAGGTGGGCCACTGAAGCTTTCTTT. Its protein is CASSERWATEAFF. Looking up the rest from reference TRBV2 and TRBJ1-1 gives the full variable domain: EPEVTQTPSHQVTQMGQEVILRCVPISNHLYFYWYRQILGQKVEFLVSFYNNEISEKSEIFDDQFSVERPDGSNFTLKIRSTKLEDSAMYFCASSERWATEAFFGQGTRLTVV.

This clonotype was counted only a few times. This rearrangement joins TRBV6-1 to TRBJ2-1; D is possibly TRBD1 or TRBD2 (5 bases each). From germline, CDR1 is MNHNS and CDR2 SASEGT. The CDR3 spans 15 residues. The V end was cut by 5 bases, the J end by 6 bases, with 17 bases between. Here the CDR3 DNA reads TGTGCCAGCAGTAAAACCGGGACGGTAAGCAATGAGCAGTTCTTC. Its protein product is CASSKTGTVSNEQFF.

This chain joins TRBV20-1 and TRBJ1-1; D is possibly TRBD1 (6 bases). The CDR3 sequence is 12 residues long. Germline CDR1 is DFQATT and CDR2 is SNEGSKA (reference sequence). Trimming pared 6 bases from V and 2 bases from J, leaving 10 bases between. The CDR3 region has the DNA TGCAGTGCACAACAGGGTAACACTGAAGCTTTCTTT. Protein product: CSAQQGNTEAFF.

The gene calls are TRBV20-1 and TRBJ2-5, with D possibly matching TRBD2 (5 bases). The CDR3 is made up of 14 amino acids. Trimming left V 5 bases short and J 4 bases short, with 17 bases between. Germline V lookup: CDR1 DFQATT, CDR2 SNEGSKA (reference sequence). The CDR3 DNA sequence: TGCAGTGCTCCCCAGTCGGGGTTTGGAGAGACCCAGTACTTC. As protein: CSAPQSGFGETQYF.

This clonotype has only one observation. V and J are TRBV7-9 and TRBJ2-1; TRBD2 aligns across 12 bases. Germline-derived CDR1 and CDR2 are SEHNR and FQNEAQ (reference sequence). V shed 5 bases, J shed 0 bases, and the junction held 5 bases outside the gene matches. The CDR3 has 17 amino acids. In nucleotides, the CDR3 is TGTGCCAGCAGCCAGACTAGCGGGGGACTCTCCTACAATGAGCAGTTCTTC. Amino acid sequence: CASSQTSGGLSYNEQFF. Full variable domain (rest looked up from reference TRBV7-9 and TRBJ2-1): DTGVSQNPRHKITKRGQNVTFRCDPISEHNRLYWYRQTLGQGPEFLTYFQNEAQLEKSRLLSDRFSAERPKGSFSTLEIQRTEQGDSAMYLCASSQTSGGLSYNEQFFGPGTRLTVL.

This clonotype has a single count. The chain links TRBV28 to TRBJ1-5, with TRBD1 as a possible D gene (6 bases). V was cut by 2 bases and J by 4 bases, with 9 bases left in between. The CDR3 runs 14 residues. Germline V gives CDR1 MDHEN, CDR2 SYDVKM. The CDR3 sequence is CASSLGQKNQPQHF. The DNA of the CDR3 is TGTGCCAGCAGTTTAGGACAGAAAAATCAGCCCCAGCATTTT.

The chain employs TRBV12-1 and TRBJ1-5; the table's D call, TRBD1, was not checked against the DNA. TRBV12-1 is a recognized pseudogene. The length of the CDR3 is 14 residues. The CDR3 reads CASSFRGGNQPQHF. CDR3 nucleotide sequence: TGTGCCAGCAGCTTTCGGGGGGGCAATCAGCCCCAGCATTTT.

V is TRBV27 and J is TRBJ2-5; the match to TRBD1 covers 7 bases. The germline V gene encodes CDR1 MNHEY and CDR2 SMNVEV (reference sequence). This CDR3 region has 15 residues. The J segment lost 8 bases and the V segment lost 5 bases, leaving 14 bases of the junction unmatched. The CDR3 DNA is TGTGCCAGCAGTCCGACATGGACAGGACCCGGTACCCAGTACTTC. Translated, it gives CASSPTWTGPGTQYF.

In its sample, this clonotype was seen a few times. The CDR3 DNA sequence: TGTGCCAGCAGCTCATTGGGGGGGCCCTACGAGCAGTACTTC. This sequence encodes CASSSLGGPYEQYF. The chain couples TRBV11-3 to TRBJ2-7, with D possibly TRBD2 on 7 matching bases. Germline V CDR1 and CDR2: SGHNT, YENEEA. V dropped 4 bases and J dropped 2 bases, with 12 bases sitting between them. The CDR3 is made up of 14 amino acids.

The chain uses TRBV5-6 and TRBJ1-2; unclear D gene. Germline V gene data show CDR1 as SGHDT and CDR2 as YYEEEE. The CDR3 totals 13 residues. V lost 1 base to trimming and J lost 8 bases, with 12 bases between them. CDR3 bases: TGTGCCAGCAGCTTGTTGGTCAGTGGAGGCTACACCTTC. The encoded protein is CASSLLVSGGYTF.